This T cell receptor (beta chain) was found in a study of cytomegalovirus exposure and HLA in healthy donors. Study overall: An early data release held some 89 million unique TCRs from HLA-typed donors.

The CMV serostatus of this donor went unrecorded. Study-wide findings and caveats: Previously analyzed data showed that most TCR beta V segments were productive at a frequency of about 90% or about 30%.

A remark on this clone: What it recognizes is unknown.

CDR3 size: 13 residues. It was with 60 Vbeta and 13 Jbeta primers that the PCR ran. Measured with immunoSEQ multiplex PCR; TCRdb has only the in-frame clones, and not every one. The data hold some 130,000 clones, with around four fifths observed a single time. Sequences were obtained from PBMCs. V and J are TRBV21-1 and TRBJ1-2; TRBD1 reflects the table's D call only, with no check against the DNA. TRBV21-1 is marked as a pseudogene. The TCR sequence derives from a man aged 25 to 40 in good health. This CDR3 reads CAILRDRDPGYTF. The CDR3 DNA reads TGTGCCATCCTCCGGGACAGGGACCCTGGCTACACCTTC.